This T cell receptor beta chain stems from a study of CD8+ T cells in alopecia areata. Germline loops: CDR1 SGHDT, CDR2 YYEEEE. The CDR3 runs to 15 residues. V lost 4 bases and J 1 base, leaving 14 bases between the germline ends. The table lists this clone with a few counts. Its matching antigen is unknown. Extracted RNA was reverse transcribed, and the resulting cDNA served as sequencing template. The table came from immunoSEQ multiplex PCR; TCRdb's copy has only in-frame clones and leaves some out. Here the sample spans 200,000 to 250,000 clones, 55% to 70% being singletons. Regarding the study as a whole: Scalp clonality, along with expanded CD8+ clones among the top 100, was significantly decreased by tofacitinib. Under tofacitinib, numerous expanded lesional clonotypes remained detectable in scalp and blood.

Documented treatment: oral pan-JAK inhibitor, 5-10 mg twice daily. Alopecia areata patients provided lesional scalp punch biopsies and peripheral blood. The sequenced sample was CD4+ T cells sorted from blood, obtained at week 4, from a patient treated with tofacitinib. This chain connects TRBV5-6 to TRBJ1-2; possibly TRBD1 for D (5 bases). This clonotype was sampled from a human donor with alopecia areata. The CDR3 spells CASSGGRTNNYGYTF. Written as DNA, the CDR3 is TGTGCCAGCAGCGGGGGTCGGACAAATAACTATGGCTACACCTTC.